These T cell receptor beta chains were read from a single sample in a study of blood T cells in healthy people across ages. TCRdb used MiXCR to reprocess the 5' RACE reads, holding one entry per CDR3 protein. The top ten clones hold roughly 3.6% of a sample with 550,000 to 750,000 distinct CDR3 sequences, around 20% of them seen once. The sequenced material came from blood. The receptors were gathered from a man aged 65 to 79 in good health. CDR3s leave out the opening cysteine and the closing phenylalanine or tryptophan. The order of the fields is D gene, V gene, J gene, CDR3 protein. A D gene is named only where the DNA matches it firmly.

D: TRBD1; V: TRBV4-1; J: TRBJ1-1; CDR3: ASSQGRQGLLRNTEAF
D: -; V: TRBV6-5; J: TRBJ2-5; CDR3: ALGRKETQY
D: -; V: TRBV5-1; J: TRBJ1-1; CDR3: ASSLGGGQMNTEAF
D: -; V: TRBV2; J: TRBJ1-4; CDR3: ASSIRQNEKLF
D: -; V: TRBV12-3/TRBV12-4; J: TRBJ2-4; CDR3: ASSLGVQNIQY
D: -; V: TRBV7-9; J: TRBJ2-1; CDR3: ASSLLGSYNEQF
D: -; V: TRBV6-2/TRBV6-3; J: TRBJ2-3; CDR3: ASSKLPGSFTDTQY
D: TRBD1; V: TRBV7-7; J: TRBJ2-5; CDR3: ASGQGILETQY
D: TRBD2; V: TRBV3-1; J: -; CDR3: ASSQDPRTSGRYNEQF
D: -; V: TRBV4-1; J: TRBJ2-7; CDR3: ASSQDKGPGNHEQY
D: -; V: TRBV2; J: TRBJ1-5; CDR3: ASSGDQPQH
D: -; V: TRBV20-1; J: TRBJ2-7; CDR3: SATQRSYEQY
D: -; V: TRBV21-1; J: TRBJ2-5; CDR3: ASSKKGGRCWEETQY
D: -; V: TRBV7-2; J: TRBJ2-5; CDR3: ASSLMGGEGSQY
D: -; V: TRBV3-1; J: TRBJ2-7; CDR3: ASSQGGSRYSYEQY
D: TRBD1; V: TRBV28; J: TRBJ1-2; CDR3: ASSFGTPGQGGGYT
D: TRBD2; V: TRBV20-1; J: TRBJ2-7; CDR3: SARKSTSQRDEQY
D: TRBD1; V: TRBV19; J: TRBJ1-1; CDR3: ASSLRTGSMNTEAF
D: -; V: TRBV24-1; J: -; CDR3: ATSDPARQGGNEQF
D: -; V: TRBV7-9; J: TRBJ2-5; CDR3: ASSTRGTPEETQY
D: -; V: TRBV12-3/TRBV12-4; J: TRBJ2-3; CDR3: ASIRTITDTQY
D: -; V: TRBV12-3/TRBV12-4; J: TRBJ2-4; CDR3: ASSRGDIQY
D: -; V: TRBV5-1; J: TRBJ2-1; CDR3: ASSSGTDYNEQF
D: -; V: TRBV6-2/TRBV6-3; J: -; CDR3: ASRVSYRAYYEQY
D: TRBD1; V: TRBV3-1; J: TRBJ2-1; CDR3: ASSPGTEPYRQF
D: -; V: TRBV5-1; J: TRBJ2-3; CDR3: ASRRSLAGGLDTQY
D: TRBD2; V: TRBV14; J: TRBJ2-7; CDR3: ASAVGGEQY
D: -; V: TRBV27; J: TRBJ1-3; CDR3: ASTENLSGNTIY
D: -; V: TRBV6-5; J: TRBJ1-5; CDR3: ASSLEMSNQPQH
D: -; V: TRBV5-6; J: TRBJ1-6; CDR3: ASSLFSGNSPLH
D: -; V: TRBV20-1; J: TRBJ1-4; CDR3: SARDLPGTTNEKLF
D: TRBD1; V: TRBV20-1; J: TRBJ1-5; CDR3: SAVLGTDQPQH
D: -; V: TRBV5-1; J: TRBJ2-1; CDR3: ASSLHGATGYNEQF
D: -; V: TRBV2; J: TRBJ2-7; CDR3: ASSFRLWEFGMTYEQY
D: -; V: TRBV7-8; J: TRBJ2-7; CDR3: ASSLAHGTYEQY
D: TRBD2; V: TRBV13; J: TRBJ2-1; CDR3: ASSGSRTSGNNEQF
D: -; V: TRBV7-3; J: TRBJ2-3; CDR3: ASSLWPKGPGDTQY
D: TRBD2; V: TRBV20-1; J: TRBJ2-3; CDR3: SASLAGLDTQY
D: TRBD1; V: TRBV5-1; J: TRBJ2-3; CDR3: ASSTDLGQRTDTQY
D: TRBD2; V: TRBV28; J: TRBJ2-7; CDR3: ASSSSGFTYEQY
D: -; V: TRBV12-3/TRBV12-4; J: TRBJ2-7; CDR3: ASSLADSPYEQY
D: TRBD1; V: TRBV6-6; J: TRBJ2-3; CDR3: ASTGQGSDTQY
D: TRBD1; V: TRBV4-1; J: TRBJ2-4; CDR3: ASSLTETGGLNIQY
D: TRBD2; V: TRBV7-8; J: -; CDR3: ASSALPGGGSYEQY
D: -; V: TRBV3-1; J: TRBJ1-2; CDR3: ASSQDRSSRSYT
D: TRBD1; V: TRBV4-2; J: TRBJ2-5; CDR3: ASSRARGMGETQY
D: -; V: TRBV6-6; J: TRBJ1-2; CDR3: ASSYDARAYGYT
D: TRBD1; V: TRBV28; J: TRBJ1-4; CDR3: ASSPGGVTNEKLF